This T cell receptor beta chain was profiled in a study of cytomegalovirus exposure and HLA in healthy donors (dated by TCRdb to the late 2010s). For the wider study: An earlier analysis of about 530 of the donors reported about 260 Gb of sequence data and 117 million unique TCR beta sequences obtained from some 200 million T cells. Around 330 gigabases of sequencing data and around 90 million unique TCR sequences made up an early release that covered about 640 HLA-typed donors. Among the roughly 380 genotyped donors, roughly 80% belonged to the genetic ancestry cluster associated with self-reported Caucasian donors. The aim of the study was to test whether cataloging public T cell receptors could identify signatures of past pathogen exposure. The study profiled the T cell repertoires of about 720 subjects by immunosequencing and related them to cytomegalovirus serostatus. Besides the first cohort of 550 to 750 subjects, a separate validation cohort made up of 120 different subjects was used. To predict cytomegalovirus infection status, the study combined high-throughput TCR immunosequencing, statistical association of individual TCRs with disease status, and machine learning. In a later analysis, previously published TCR beta repertoires from roughly 710 donors were re-analyzed and high-resolution HLA genotyping was added so that TCR occurrence patterns could be studied. Rather than drawing on any new phenotypic data, the later analysis identified candidate immune exposures from TCR beta sequences and the way those sequences occurred across donors. To decide whether each TCR beta V gene segment behaved as functional or pseudogenic, an earlier analysis of some 580 of the donors relied on high-throughput TCR beta sequencing. Donor age, sex, ethnicity and CMV serostatus were compiled alongside the repertoire data. In a later genetic analysis, genome-wide SNP genotypes for about 55% of the 666 donors were used, and that subset was treated as a discovery cohort. Every discovery cohort repertoire had been produced on one sequencing platform. Class I and class II HLA loci were covered by the typing at four-digit resolution. Typing coverage varied by locus: about 620-640 donors for A, B, C, DRB1 and DQB1; approximately 500 for DQA1; approximately 570 for DPA1; roughly 450 for DPB1. A handful of DR-DQ haplotypes were handled as single units for association and clustering because linkage in the cohort was strong. Across about 370 genotyped donors of the cohort, an average of roughly 230,000 unique TCR beta nucleotide sequences per donor were sequenced, and approximately 19% of those sequences were non-productive.

The cohort was made up of about 610 healthy bone marrow donors. Cohort members were all nominally healthy when sampled, although unrecorded immune exposures were likely present. Of the 700 or so cohort members, around 290 had a positive CMV serostatus and 350 to 450 had a negative one, while no CMV serostatus was recorded for the donor. Every donor gave a peripheral blood sample, and the peripheral blood mononuclear cells from that sample were used for TCR beta sequencing. Genomic DNA extraction from the blood cell samples was performed with the Qiagen DNeasy Blood Extraction Kit. From the germline V gene, CDR1 is SGHVS and CDR2 is FNYEAQ. From the cysteine through the phenylalanine, the CDR3 covers 18 amino acids. Only the CDR3 DNA is retained, 54 bases long and in frame from the first base. V trim: 5 bases; J trim: 4 bases; unmatched bases: 11. Preparation of the library involved the immunoSEQ multiplex PCR assay. For the multiplex PCR, a mixture combining 60 forward primers for TCR Vbeta segments and 13 reverse primers for TCR Jbeta segments was used. The CDR3 region of rearranged TCR beta genes was amplified from genomic DNA by a multiplex PCR assay. The amplified TCR beta libraries were sequenced on the Illumina HiSeq System as 87-base-pair reads. The paper's data handling went like this. A later analysis counted some 80 million unique TCR beta chains across the 666 repertoires, and 9.5 million to 11 million of these chains were shared by at least two donors. Raw reads were error-corrected and collapsed into unique sequences with a nearest-neighbor algorithm that merged closely related sequences to remove PCR and sequencing errors. V, D and J gene segments were assigned by aligning CDR3 sequences to IMGT reference sequences. For a sequence to be retained, a match of at least six nucleotides to both a V gene segment and a J gene segment was required. Rearrangements were classified as productive when the CDR3 lacked stop codons and remained in frame with V and J, and all other rearrangements were classified as non-productive. Following IMGT convention, CDR3 was defined as the stretch from the second conserved V-encoded cysteine up to the conserved J-encoded phenylalanine. The earlier analysis of about 560 of the donors excluded any sequence lacking an unambiguous match to a single V gene segment. In an earlier analysis of approximately 550 of the donors, V segments were called functional above 56.7% productive rearrangements and were called segregating when the between-donor standard deviation exceeded 5%. To diagnose cytomegalovirus status from the catalog of TCR beta chain sequences, a statistical classification framework was built. V and J gene assignment, in a later analysis, came from comparing TCR nucleotide sequences with IMGT/GENE-DB human TR gene sequences. Using the TCRdist pipeline, a later analysis assigned CDR3 sequences along with most-parsimonious VDJ recombination scenarios. In a later analysis, each TCR beta chain was defined by its CDR3 amino acid sequence together with its V-gene family, and reads without a unique V-gene family were excluded. A later analysis removed 450 to 600 highly shared, low-generation-probability nucleotide sequences to deal with suspected cross-contamination and a sequencing artifact. In a later analysis, a clonal expansion index for each public chain was calculated from normalized within-repertoire ranks of inferred template counts. In a later analysis, generation probabilities were computed using a VDJ recombination model fitted to out-of-frame rearrangements, and the results were checked against IGoR. Hypergeometric tests were used in a later analysis to score TCR-TCR, TCR-HLA and TCR-CMV co-occurrence, with a repertoire-size bias correction applied to the TCR pairs. False discovery rates were estimated in a later analysis by permuting HLA or CMV assignments 20 times. In a later analysis, co-occurring TCRs were grouped with DBSCAN, and TCRdist sequence similarity was added when clustering was performed within HLA-allele-positive subsets. Repertoires with fewer than 30,000 or more than 120,000 public chains, plus five repertoires with anomalous nucleotide sharing, were excluded from co-occurrence clustering. The table was pulled from immuneACCESS by TCRdb, which kept in-frame rearrangements only. Such tables lose some clones; where checked, under half of the loss comes from unresolved V genes, and the rest has no known cause. The D gene and trimming were derived from the DNA, and the V and J assignments and clone size from that table. The sample table shows some 140,000 clones, and around 63% are seen once. The top ten constitute about 1.5% of the sample.

The paper as a whole reports these results and caveats: In a later analysis, most CMV-associated TCR beta chains were found to appear HLA-restricted, with HLA associations seemingly driven largely by CMV exposure. In an earlier analysis of approximately 590 of the donors, most TCR beta V segments were observed in productive rearrangements about 87% or about 30% of the time, broadly matching IMGT annotations. A further reported finding was that TCR beta sequences accurately predicted the HLA-A and HLA-B alleles for most subjects in the first cohort. A later analysis found that TCR association rates varied across HLA loci, with DRB1 alleles showing the most associated TCRs and HLA-C alleles the fewest. The study listed 150 to 200 TCR beta chains as associated with cytomegalovirus. The presence/absence analyses assumed that sequencing depth was roughly uniform across donors, and that assumption may not be true. The earlier analysis of approximately 560 of the donors excluded 15 to 20 rarely observed V segments, including chromosome 9 orphons, because counts were too low. Assigning TCR associations to individual alleles was difficult when HLA alleles, especially DR and DQ, strongly co-occurred. A later genetic analysis reported fewer N-insertions in productive TCRs among donors in an Asian-associated ancestry cluster than the roughly 690-donor mean. An association between a missense DCLRE1C variant and V-gene and J-gene trimming of TCR beta chains was found in a later genetic analysis and replicated in an independent cohort. Correlated functional status among segregating V segments might be attributable to linkage disequilibrium, but an unknown experimental factor could not be ruled out. Several of the top co-occurrence clusters appeared to be linked to parvovirus B19, influenza, CMV and Epstein-Barr virus, according to a later analysis. Cytomegalovirus status was reported to be diagnosed by the classifier with high specificity and sensitivity in both the original and validation cohorts. Across donors, most TCR sequences were observed very rarely, whereas some public TCRs were present in many individuals. Compared with equally common non-associated chains, HLA-associated TCR beta chains in a later analysis were more clonally expanded and had lower generation probabilities. At a false discovery rate of 0.05, a later analysis linked around 15,000 TCR beta sequences to specific HLA alleles. The authors suggested that the approach could potentially be extended to other disease states and immunological phenotypes. In vitro tests confirmed that a few of the cytomegalovirus-associated TCR beta chains recognize cytomegalovirus antigens. Only TCR beta chains were sequenced in this cohort, and the absence of alpha or paired-chain data limited detectable features. Because HLA typing was unavailable for some donors at each locus, only the typed subset was used in association tests. A cluster of highly shared sequence variants was judged likely to be a technical artifact of the sequencing pipeline. The 87-base-pair reads could not distinguish some IMGT-functional V segments, including TRBV6-2 and TRBV6-3, so those segments were excluded. The only immune exposure information available for the cohort was CMV serostatus.

As concerns this clone: This clone's antigen is unknown. The record has no base qualities; no much larger clone is one base away.

The chain was built from TRBV7-6 and TRBJ2-3, and 14 junctional nucleotides match TRBD2. Sequencing used PBMCs. The receptor was isolated from a human donor in good health. In nucleotide form, the sequence is TGTGCCAGCAGCGGCCTCCTTGGGACTAGCGGGAGAGCAGATACGCAGTATTTT. Its protein product is CASSGLLGTSGRADTQYF.